These 5 T cell receptor beta chains were sequenced from one sample in a study of shared clonotypes between healthy human individuals. Profiling relied on immunoSEQ multiplex PCR, and the TCRdb table lists in-frame clones only, not all of them. The table records some 2 million clones, approximately 95% of them present only once. The sequencing sample was made of naive CD4+ T cells sorted from blood. Subset reported: CD45RA+ positively selected. Receptor source: a man aged 18 to 35 in good health.

The chain links TRBV10-2 to TRBJ1-5; TRBD1 agrees at 8 bases. The length of the CDR3 is 14 residues. With V trimmed by 6 bases and J by 4 bases, 5 bases remained unmatched. Germline V gene lookup returns CDR1 WSHSY and CDR2 SAAADI. This CDR3 is CASRDQGANQPQHF. As DNA, the CDR3 is TGCGCCAGCAGAGATCAGGGGGCTAATCAGCCCCAGCATTTT.

This clone was counted between two and nine times. The chain joins TRBV7-2 to TRBJ2-1; D is unclear. The CDR3 is made up of 13 amino acids. The germline V gene has CDR1 SGHTA and CDR2 FQGNSA. Trimming took off 2 bases at V and 6 bases at J, with 8 bases between the two ends. The CDR3 coding sequence is TGTGCCAGCAGCTTAAACGCGTTCAATGAGCAGTTCTTC. Amino acids: CASSLNAFNEQFF. Full variable domain (remainder filled in from reference TRBV7-2 and TRBJ2-1): GAGVSQSPSNKVTEKGKDVELRCDPISGHTALYWYRQSLGQGLEFLIYFQGNSAPDKSGLPSDRFSAERTGGSVSTLTIQRTQQEDSAVYLCASSLNAFNEQFFGPGTRLTVL.

V is TRBV6-1 and J is TRBJ1-5; 7 bases map to TRBD1. The junction had 6 bases not matched to a gene; V was cut back by 5 bases and J by 5 bases. CDR1 is MNHNS and CDR2 is SASEGT in the germline V gene. This CDR3 has 14 amino acids. For the CDR3, the DNA is TGTGCCAGCAGTCTAGACAGGGTTGATCAGCCCCAGCATTTT. Translating gives CASSLDRVDQPQHF.

For the CDR3, the DNA is TGTGCCAGCATCGGACTAGCGGGAGTGGAGCAGTTCTTC. Amino acid sequence: CASIGLAGVEQFF. V usage is TRBV6-1 and J usage is TRBJ2-1, with TRBD2 matching over 13 bases. Germline lookup yields CDR1 MNHNS and CDR2 SASEGT. The trim removed 7 bases at V and 10 bases at J, leaving 4 bases unmatched. There are 13 residues in the CDR3.

Concerning this clone itself: The junction departs from germline at one end; a sequencing error may be responsible. The rearrangement joins TRBV7-9 to TRBJ2-1; TRBD2 agrees at 10 bases. Germline V gene sequence: CDR1 SEHNR, CDR2 FQNEAQ (reference sequence). The CDR3 consists of 11 residues. CDR3 protein: CLAGVYNEQFF. The CDR3 DNA reads as TGCCTAGCGGGGGTCTACAATGAGCAGTTCTTC.